This paragraph reports one T cell receptor beta chain. The antigen it recognizes is unknown. Within one base of it there is no much larger clone, and no base qualities were kept. The time point label for this specimen denotes: about 28 days (+/-7) after the second vaccine dose. Because spike-specific TCR depth and breadth did not differ between the two schedules, AZD1222 recipients who got a second dose at roughly 4 weeks were pooled with those who got a second dose at roughly 12 weeks. Vaccinee samples came from UK trials COV001 and COV002, including a single-blind randomized controlled phase 2/3 trial of AZD1222 (ChAdOx1 nCoV-19) in healthy adults. For TCRbeta chain sequencing, PBMC samples from trial participants were taken at day 0 and at day 28 after the second dose. The CDR3 regions of human TCRbeta chains were analyzed by immunosequencing. Per the authors' processing: Repertoire TCRs were checked for matches against a reference library of SARS-CoV-2-specific TCRs that had been generated using the MIRA antigen-specificity platform. Breadth meant the fraction of unique TCRs that were SARS-CoV-2-associated, whereas depth meant the fraction of total T cells that were SARS-CoV-2-associated. Using the MIRA data, every spike-specific TCR was mapped to the spike region that the TCR reacted to and assigned to either a CD4 or a CD8 class. Log10-transformed breadth and depth values were compared by one-way ANOVA with Sidak's multiple comparisons tests. TCRdb re-hosts the immuneACCESS table, in-frame sequences only. Its copies lack some clones; in the studies checked, an unresolved V gene accounts for under half of them, and the cause for the rest is not known. Clone size and the V and J calls come from that table; the DNA yielded D and trimming. In all, the sample holds 30,000 to 35,000 clones, and around three quarters of those were seen once. About 4.7% of the sample is in the top ten clones.

The record originates from a study of T cell responses to AZD1222 COVID-19 vaccine (dated by TCRdb to the early 2020s). Background on the whole study: A total of approximately 250 trial participants underwent TCR sequencing, of whom approximately 200 had received two doses of AZD1222 and roughly 26 had received two doses of the MenACWY control vaccine. Trial participants were enrolled by age into subgroups of 18-55, 56-69 and 70-plus years, and around 150, 29 and 61 TCR-sequenced participants, respectively, were included in these subgroups.

Beyond this particular receptor, the publication reports: Epitopes outside the regions mutated in the B.1.351 and B.1.1.7 variants were reportedly recognized by nearly half of the unique spike-specific TCRs. In the small 56-69-year group, the increase in depth fell short of significance, most likely because of low power. Participants were mostly white British, with more females than males. The authors suggested clonal diversity may have been underestimated. Because no samples from the day 14 peak response were available, repertoires could be characterized only after the peak T cell response. Conclusions about previously exposed vaccinees were limited because only six or seven AZD1222 recipients were SARS-CoV-2 seropositive at baseline. Spike-specific TCR breadth and depth rose significantly after two AZD1222 doses compared with day 0 and with MenACWY recipients. The vaccine-associated CD4 TCRs covered the entire spike protein, and the dominant responses fell in regions 160-218 and 743-854.

The material sequenced was peripheral blood, taken 28 days after the second AZD1222 dose. This TCR was recovered from an adult who received the AZD1222 COVID-19 vaccine.

The nucleotide sequence reads TGTGCCAGCAGCTTGGGGACAGGTGGGACCTACGAGCAGTACTTC. This yields the protein CASSLGTGGTYEQYF. Recombination linked TRBV11-2 to TRBJ2-7; TRBD1 fits 8 bases in the junction. Via the germline V gene, CDR1 is SGHAT and CDR2 FQNNGV. From the cysteine up to the phenylalanine, the CDR3 has a length of 15 residues. Of all the DNA, just the CDR3 is kept, 45 bases in frame from base 1. V has 3 bases trimmed and J has 2 bases trimmed; junction bases matching no gene number 6.